This T cell receptor (beta chain) was recorded in a study of blood T cells in healthy people across ages. Study findings and constraints: Because sorting was not performed, PBMCs prevented conclusive naive versus antigen-experienced comparison. In long-lived donors, naive CD4+ cell counts and diversity exceeded those of aged donors.

Concerning this clonotype itself: Its antigen is not identified.

The germline CDR1 and CDR2 sequences are MNHNY and SVGAGI (reference sequence). Trimming removed 0 bases at V and 3 bases at J, with 15 bases between. CDR3 size: 17 residues. The amount of total RNA extracted per sample was at least 6 micrograms. Then a second PCR, running roughly 7 to 12 cycles, was carried out with a sample-barcoded 5' primer and a J-beta primer mix. Each cDNA molecule, via a template-switch adaptor with 12 random nucleotides, was tagged. TCRdb recomputed calls from the 5' RACE reads with MiXCR, one row per CDR3 protein. The data contain nearly 1 million distinct CDR3 sequences, roughly half of them singletons.

This chain uses TRBV6-6 with TRBJ2-4; D may be TRBD1 or TRBD2 (5 bases each). The TCR sequence derives from a woman aged 60 to 75 in good health. Sequenced input: blood. The CDR3: CASSYSNSGRGKNIQYF. DNA for the CDR3: TGTGCCAGCAGTTACTCAAACAGCGGAAGGGGCAAAAACATTCAGTACTTC.